Listed below are T cell receptor beta chains from one sample, sequenced in a study of blood T cell repertoires in COVID-19. The table came from immunoSEQ multiplex PCR; TCRdb's copy has only in-frame clones and leaves some out. Of some 490,000 clones listed, approximately 83% are singletons. The specimen was peripheral blood. Every receptor here comes from a human donor in a cohort sampled during active COVID-19. Both conserved end residues are part of each CDR3. D genes are given only for firm matches. Only part of the rows carry a size: once, few, many, or a class if the clone is expanded.

j_gene | d_gene | abundance | v_gene | CDR3aa | CDR3nt
TRBJ2-2 | NA | few | TRBV7-3 | CASSLNGQMNTGELFF | TGTGCCAGCAGCTTAAACGGACAGATGAACACCGGGGAGCTGTTTTTT
TRBJ1-5 | TRBD1 | few | TRBV6-4 | CASNGTALCGPQHF | TGTGCCAGCAATGGGACAGCCCTATGTGGGCCCCAGCATTTT
TRBJ2-1 | NA | once | TRBV13 | CASSLEPGSSYNEQFF | TGTGCCAGCAGCTTAGAGCCGGGGAGCTCCTACAATGAGCAGTTCTTC
TRBJ1-2 | TRBD1 | few | TRBV4-2 | CASSQDGGTAYGYTF | TGTGCCAGCAGCCAAGATGGTGGGACAGCCTATGGCTACACCTTC
TRBJ2-7 | TRBD2 | NA | TRBV19 | CASSSGGDRSSYEQYF | TGTGCCAGTAGTTCGGGAGGGGACCGGAGCTCCTACGAGCAGTACTTC
TRBJ1-6 | NA | NA | TRBV21-1 | CASSKGGESSYNSPLHF | TGTGCCAGCAGCAAAGGGGGGGAGAGCTCCTATAATTCACCCCTCCACTTT
TRBJ2-5 | TRBD1 | once | TRBV24-1 | CATSGQGGFGTQYF | TGTGCCACCAGTGGACAGGGGGGTTTTGGGACCCAGTACTTC
TRBJ1-5 | TRBD1 | NA | TRBV29-1 | CSVAMGTDQPQHF | TGCAGCGTTGCCATGGGGACAGATCAGCCCCAGCATTTT
TRBJ2-7 | TRBD2 | NA | TRBV7-2 | CASSSPTSGRVKGEQYF | TGTGCCAGCAGCTCGCCGACTAGCGGGAGGGTTAAAGGCGAGCAGTACTTC
TRBJ2-4 | NA | NA | TRBV15 | CATSSLTRDQYF | TGTGCCACCAGCAGCTTAACTAGAGATCAGTACTTC
TRBJ1-5 | NA | NA | TRBV6-5 | CASSLYSRDQPQHF | TGTGCCAGCAGTCTTTACAGCCGCGATCAGCCCCAGCATTTT
TRBJ2-7 | TRBD2 | NA | TRBV11-2 | CASSRSGRRYEQYF | TGTGCCAGCAGCCGAAGCGGGAGGAGGTACGAGCAGTACTTC
TRBJ2-7 | NA | NA | TRBV6-2/TRBV6-3 | CASSSGVWWEQYF | TGTGCCAGCAGTTCAGGGGTATGGTGGGAGCAGTACTTC
TRBJ2-5 | TRBD2 | NA | TRBV5-1 | CASSLVASGQETQYF | TGCGCCAGCAGCTTGGTAGCTAGCGGACAAGAGACCCAGTACTTC
TRBJ2-7 | NA | once | TRBV3-1/TRBV3-2 | CASSHPGNEQYF | TGTGCCAGCAGCCACCCCGGGAACGAGCAGTACTTC
TRBJ1-1 | NA | NA | TRBV5-4 | CASSLKTGPGDTEAFF | TGTGCCAGCAGCTTGAAAACAGGCCCGGGAGACACTGAAGCTTTCTTT
TRBJ2-3 | NA | NA | TRBV24-1 | CATGASSTDTQYF | TGTGCCACCGGGGCGTCTAGCACAGATACGCAGTATTTT
TRBJ2-1 | NA | NA | TRBV12-1 | CASSSGLFGTSGRIAYNEQFF | TGTGCCAGCAGCTCGGGCCTGTTTGGGACTAGCGGGAGGATCGCCTACAATGAGCAGTTCTTC
TRBJ1-5 | TRBD1 | once | TRBV19 | CASERTGGSYSNQPQHF | TGTGCCAGTGAGCGGACAGGGGGTTCCTATAGCAATCAGCCCCAGCATTTT
TRBJ2-7 | TRBD1 | NA | TRBV3-1/TRBV3-2 | CASSPGQDKRYEQYF | TGTGCCAGCAGCCCGGGACAGGATAAAAGGTACGAGCAGTACTTC
TRBJ2-7 | TRBD1 | NA | TRBV9 | CASSVGVSGQLTYEQYF | TGTGCCAGCAGCGTAGGAGTGTCGGGACAGCTAACCTACGAGCAGTACTTC
TRBJ2-1 | TRBD2 | NA | TRBV25-1 | CASSESLAGYNEQFF | TGTGCCAGCAGTGAAAGTCTAGCGGGGTACAATGAGCAGTTCTTC
TRBJ2-1 | TRBD2 | NA | TRBV19 | CASSIGGPPGGLSYNEQFF | TGTGCCAGTAGTATAGGGGGACCTCCGGGAGGTCTCTCCTACAATGAGCAGTTCTTC
TRBJ1-5 | NA | NA | TRBV3-1/TRBV3-2 | CASSSNVGSNQPQHF | TGTGCCAGCAGCTCTAACGTCGGTAGCAATCAGCCCCAGCATTTT
TRBJ2-7 | TRBD1 | NA | TRBV27 | CASSDRNRGSEQYF | TGTGCCAGCAGTGATCGCAACAGGGGGTCCGAGCAGTACTTC
TRBJ2-5 | TRBD2 | NA | TRBV9 | CASSPSPPAGGPLPRETQYF | TGTGCCAGCAGCCCCTCTCCCCCGGCGGGAGGGCCTCTTCCCCGGGAGACCCAGTACTTC
TRBJ1-2 | TRBD1 | NA | TRBV28 | CASSHGTVPYGYTF | TGTGCCAGCAGTCACGGGACAGTTCCCTATGGCTACACCTTC
TRBJ2-5 | NA | once | TRBV4-2 | CASSSTRGETQYF | TGTGCCAGCAGCTCTACCAGGGGAGAGACCCAGTACTTC
TRBJ1-6 | TRBD1 | NA | TRBV27 | CASSLSPRQGSRSPLHF | TGTGCCAGCAGTTTGTCACCAAGACAGGGCTCAAGATCACCCCTCCACTTT
TRBJ1-4 | NA | NA | TRBV7-2 | CASSLGSEGEKLFF | TGTGCCAGCAGCTTAGGGTCCGAGGGTGAAAAACTGTTTTTT
TRBJ1-5 | NA | NA | TRBV5-8 | CASNHRLPNQPQHF | TGTGCCAGCAACCACAGGCTTCCCAATCAGCCCCAGCATTTT
TRBJ1-6 | NA | NA | TRBV12-3/TRBV12-4 | CASSFSRSSPLHF | TGTGCCAGCAGTTTTTCAAGGAGTTCACCCCTCCACTTT
TRBJ2-5 | TRBD2 | NA | TRBV10-3 | CAISAAPWREGAETQYF | TGTGCCATCAGTGCCGCACCTTGGCGGGAGGGTGCGGAGACCCAGTACTTC
TRBJ2-1 | TRBD2 | NA | TRBV11-1 | CASSFSSGPYNEQFF | TGTGCCAGCAGCTTCTCTAGCGGGCCCTACAATGAGCAGTTCTTC
TRBJ1-4 | TRBD1 | once | TRBV29-1 | CSVRDSPNEKLFF | TGCAGCGTCCGGGACAGTCCTAATGAAAAACTGTTTTTT
TRBJ1-5 | NA | NA | TRBV19 | CASSINGFVGNQPQHF | TGTGCCAGTAGTATAAACGGGTTCGTCGGCAATCAGCCCCAGCATTTT
TRBJ2-5 | TRBD2 | NA | TRBV30 | CAWATGTSGRAGETQYF | TGTGCCTGGGCAACAGGGACTAGCGGGAGGGCCGGGGAGACCCAGTACTTC
TRBJ2-2 | NA | NA | TRBV28 | CASTPPEGAGTGELFF | TGTGCCAGCACACCTCCGGAGGGGGCGGGAACCGGGGAGCTGTTTTTT
TRBJ1-2 | TRBD1 | NA | TRBV18 | CASSPGQGRLNYGYTF | TGTGCCAGCTCGCCTGGACAGGGCCGACTAAACTATGGCTACACCTTC
TRBJ1-5 | NA | few | TRBV2 | CASSPNRVFSNQPQHF | TGTGCCAGCAGTCCTAACAGGGTCTTTAGCAATCAGCCCCAGCATTTT
TRBJ2-2 | NA | NA | TRBV6-2/TRBV6-3 | CASTPRIGATLSGELFF | TGTGCCAGCACCCCCCGCATAGGGGCCACGCTTTCCGGGGAGCTGTTTTTT
TRBJ1-5 | TRBD1 | NA | TRBV7-2 | CASSTGDRGMNQPQHF | TGTGCCAGCAGCACAGGGGACAGGGGAATGAATCAGCCCCAGCATTTT
TRBJ1-2 | NA | few | TRBV6-1 | CASSDRGWDGYTF | TGTGCCAGCAGTGACAGGGGATGGGATGGCTACACCTTC
TRBJ2-7 | TRBD1 | NA | TRBV28 | CASRGQGTYEQYF | TGTGCCAGCAGGGGACAGGGGACCTACGAGCAGTACTTC
TRBJ2-1 | NA | NA | TRBV6-6 | CASSYGAGQRFF | TGTGCCAGCAGTTACGGGGCGGGGCAGAGGTTCTTC
TRBJ2-2 | TRBD1 | NA | TRBV18 | CASSQGQSNTGELFF | TGTGCCAGCTCACAGGGACAGTCGAACACCGGGGAGCTGTTTTTT
TRBJ2-4 | TRBD1 | NA | TRBV19 | CASSVRQGEDIQYF | TGTGCCAGTAGTGTACGACAGGGTGAGGACATTCAGTACTTC
TRBJ1-3 | NA | NA | TRBV2 | CASSDLSRSGNTIYF | TGTGCCAGCAGTGACTTATCCCGCTCTGGAAACACCATATATTTT
TRBJ1-6 | NA | NA | TRBV7-2 | CASSPRTGEGSPLHF | TGTGCCAGCAGCCCCCGGACGGGAGAGGGTTCACCCCTCCACTTT
TRBJ2-7 | NA | NA | TRBV7-8 | CASSLDGYRGGEQYF | TGTGCCAGCAGCTTAGATGGCTACAGGGGAGGCGAGCAGTACTTC
TRBJ2-3 | TRBD1 | NA | TRBV5-8 | CASSFGQGLADTQYF | TGTGCCAGCAGCTTCGGACAGGGGTTGGCAGATACGCAGTATTTT
TRBJ1-3 | NA | NA | TRBV7-6 | CASSAGTDSGNTIYF | TGTGCCAGCAGCGCGGGGACGGATTCTGGAAACACCATATATTTT
TRBJ1-3 | NA | few | TRBV5-5 | CASSSQYRADSGNTIYF | TGTGCCAGCAGCTCGCAATACAGGGCCGACTCTGGAAACACCATATATTTT